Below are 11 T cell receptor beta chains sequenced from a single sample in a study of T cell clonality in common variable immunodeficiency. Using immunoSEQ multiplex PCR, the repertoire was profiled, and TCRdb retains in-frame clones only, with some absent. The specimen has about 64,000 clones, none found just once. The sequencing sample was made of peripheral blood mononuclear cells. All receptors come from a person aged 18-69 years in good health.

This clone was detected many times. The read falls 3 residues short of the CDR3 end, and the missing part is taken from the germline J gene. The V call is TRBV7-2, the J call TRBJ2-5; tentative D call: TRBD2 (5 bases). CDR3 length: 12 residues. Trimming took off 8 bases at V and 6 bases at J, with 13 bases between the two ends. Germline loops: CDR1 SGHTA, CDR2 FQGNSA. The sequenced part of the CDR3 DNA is TGTGCCAGCCGCGGGTTGGGGAAGACC. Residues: CASRGLGKT. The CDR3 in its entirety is CASRGLGKTQYF. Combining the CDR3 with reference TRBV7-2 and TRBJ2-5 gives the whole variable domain GAGVSQSPSNKVTEKGKDVELRCDPISGHTALYWYRQSLGQGLEFLIYFQGNSAPDKSGLPSDRFSAERTGGSVSTLTIQRTQQEDSAVYLCASRGLGKTQYFGPGTRLLVL.

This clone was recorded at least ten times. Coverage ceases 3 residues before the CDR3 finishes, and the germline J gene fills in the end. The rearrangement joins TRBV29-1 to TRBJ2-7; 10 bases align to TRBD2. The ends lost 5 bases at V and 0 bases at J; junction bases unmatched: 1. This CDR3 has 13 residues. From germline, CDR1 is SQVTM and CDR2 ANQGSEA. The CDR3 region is CSVLAGVSYEQYF. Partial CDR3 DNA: TGCAGCGTTCTAGCGGGGGTCTCCTACGAG.

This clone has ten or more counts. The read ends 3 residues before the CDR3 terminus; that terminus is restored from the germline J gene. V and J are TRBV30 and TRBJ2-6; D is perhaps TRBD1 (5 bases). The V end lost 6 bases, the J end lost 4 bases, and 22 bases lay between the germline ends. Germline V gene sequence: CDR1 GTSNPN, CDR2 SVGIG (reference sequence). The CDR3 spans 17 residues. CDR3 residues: CACHPLRAGPGANVLTF. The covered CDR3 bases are TGTGCCTGCCATCCTCTAAGGGCAGGGCCAGGGGCCAACGTC.

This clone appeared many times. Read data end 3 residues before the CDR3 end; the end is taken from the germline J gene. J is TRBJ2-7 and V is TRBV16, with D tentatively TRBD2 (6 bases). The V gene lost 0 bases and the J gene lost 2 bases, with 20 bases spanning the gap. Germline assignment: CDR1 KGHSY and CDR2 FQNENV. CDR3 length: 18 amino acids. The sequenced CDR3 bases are TGTGCCAGCAGCCAATCGATGCCTGGACTAAAAATCACCTACGAG. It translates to CASSQSMPGLKITYE. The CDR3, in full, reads CASSQSMPGLKITYEQYF. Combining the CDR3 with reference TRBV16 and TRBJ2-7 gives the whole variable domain GEEVAQTPKHLVRGEGQKAKLYCAPIKGHSYVFWYQQVLKNEFKFLISFQNENVFDETGMPKERFSAKCLPNSPCSLEIQATKLEDSAVYFCASSQSMPGLKITYEQYFGPGTRLTVT.

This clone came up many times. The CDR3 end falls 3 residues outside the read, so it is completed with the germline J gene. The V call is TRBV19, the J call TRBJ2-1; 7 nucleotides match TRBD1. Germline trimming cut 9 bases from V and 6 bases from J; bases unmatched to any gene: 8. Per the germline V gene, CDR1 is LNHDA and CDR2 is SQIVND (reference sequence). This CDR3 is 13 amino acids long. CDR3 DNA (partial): TGTGCCAGCGAGAAAGGGGGCATCAATGAG. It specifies CASEKGGINE. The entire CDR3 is CASEKGGINEQFF.

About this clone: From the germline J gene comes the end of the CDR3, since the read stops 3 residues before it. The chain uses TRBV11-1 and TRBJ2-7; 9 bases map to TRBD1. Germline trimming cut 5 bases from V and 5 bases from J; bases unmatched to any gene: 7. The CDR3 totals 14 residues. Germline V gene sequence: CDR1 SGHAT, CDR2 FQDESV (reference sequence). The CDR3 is CASSRRDRVHEQYF. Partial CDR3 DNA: TGTGCCAGCAGCCGCCGGGACAGGGTCCACGAG.

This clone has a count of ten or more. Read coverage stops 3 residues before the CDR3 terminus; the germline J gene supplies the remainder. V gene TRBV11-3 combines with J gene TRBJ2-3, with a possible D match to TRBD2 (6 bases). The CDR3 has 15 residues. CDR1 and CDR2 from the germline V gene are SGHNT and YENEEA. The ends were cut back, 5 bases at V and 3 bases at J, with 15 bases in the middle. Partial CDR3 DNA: TGTGCCAGCAGCCCCGGGGGTTCGGGTACAGATACG. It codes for CASSPGGSGTDT. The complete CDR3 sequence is CASSPGGSGTDTQYF.

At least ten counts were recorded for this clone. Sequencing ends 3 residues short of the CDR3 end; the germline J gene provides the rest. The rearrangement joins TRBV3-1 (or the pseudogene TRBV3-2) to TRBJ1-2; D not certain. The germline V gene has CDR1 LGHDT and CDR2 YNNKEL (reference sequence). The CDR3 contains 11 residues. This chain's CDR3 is CASSDRDSYTF. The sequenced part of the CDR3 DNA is TGTGCCAGCAGCGATAGAGACAGC.

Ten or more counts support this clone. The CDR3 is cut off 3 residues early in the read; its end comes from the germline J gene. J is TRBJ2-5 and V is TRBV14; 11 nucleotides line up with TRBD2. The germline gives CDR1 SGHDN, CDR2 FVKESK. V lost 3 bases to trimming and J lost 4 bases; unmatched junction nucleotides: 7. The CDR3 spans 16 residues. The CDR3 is CASSHWGTSGIETQYF. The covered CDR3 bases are TGTGCCAGCAGCCATTGGGGGACTAGCGGTATAGAGACC. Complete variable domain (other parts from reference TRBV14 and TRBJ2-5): EAGVTQFPSHSVIEKGQTVTLRCDPISGHDNLYWYRRVMGKEIKFLLHFVKESKQDESGMPNNRFLAERTGGTYSTLKVQPAELEDSGVYFCASSHWGTSGIETQYFGPGTRLLVL.

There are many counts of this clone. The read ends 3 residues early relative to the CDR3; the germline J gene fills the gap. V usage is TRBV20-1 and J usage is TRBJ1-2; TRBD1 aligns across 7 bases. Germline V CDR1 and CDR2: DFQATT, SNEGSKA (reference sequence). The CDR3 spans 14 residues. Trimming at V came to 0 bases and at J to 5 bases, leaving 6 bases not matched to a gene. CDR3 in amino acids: CSARDLQGLYGYTF. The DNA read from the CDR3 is TGCAGTGCTAGAGATCTACAGGGGCTTTATGGC.

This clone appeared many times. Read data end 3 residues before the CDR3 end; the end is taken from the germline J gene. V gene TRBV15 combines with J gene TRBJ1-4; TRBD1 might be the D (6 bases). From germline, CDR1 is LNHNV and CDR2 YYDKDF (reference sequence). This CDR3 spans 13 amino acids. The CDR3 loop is CATSRDRGYKLFF. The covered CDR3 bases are TGTGCCACCAGCAGAGATAGGGGGTATAAA.